What follows is one T cell receptor (beta chain) and its context. The antigen is undetermined. Measured with immunoSEQ multiplex PCR; TCRdb has only the in-frame clones, and not every one. This table holds around 40,000 clones, 60% to 85% found once. This sample was included in a study of PD-1 blockade in classical Hodgkin lymphoma. All patients relapsed after autologous stem cell transplantation, and brentuximab vedotin exposure varied. Study-level points and caveats: CD4+ TCR diversity rose significantly by C4D1, and CD8+ TCR diversity did not. Those starting nivolumab under 1 year post-ASCT were excluded. It was among complete responders that baseline diversity resembled that of newly diagnosed patients. Compared with healthy donors, newly diagnosed patients reportedly showed lower baseline TCR diversity.

The sequences come from peripheral blood mononuclear cells (PBMCs), collected at baseline. The receptor comes from a human donor with classical Hodgkin lymphoma.

The CDR3 bases are TGTGCCAGCAGCCCATACTCGGGGTCCTACGAGCAGTACTTC. Amino acids: CASSPYSGSYEQYF. This chain uses TRBV27 with TRBJ2-7; TRBD2 might be the D (5 bases). The CDR3 is 14 amino acids. The germline V gene has CDR1 MNHEY and CDR2 SMNVEV (reference sequence). Trimming cost V 6 bases and J 1 base, with 13 bases left between them.